The next 32 T cell receptor beta chains were all read from a single sample in a study of blood T cell repertoires in COVID-19. Sequencing was performed with immunoSEQ multiplex PCR; in TCRdb, only in-frame clones are kept and a portion is missing. The table lists approximately 260,000 clones, over 85% of them singletons. Sequencing input: PBMCs or T cells enriched from blood (not recorded which). All receptors derive from a woman aged 60-70 years who had recovered from COVID-19.

The chain has TRBV27 and TRBJ2-7, with TRBD2 matching 7 bases. The CDR3 has 12 residues. The germline V gene encodes CDR1 MNHEY and CDR2 SMNVEV (reference sequence). The V gene end was trimmed by 10 bases and the J gene end by 3 bases; junction bases not matched to a gene: 6. CDR3 coding DNA: TGTGCCAACAAGCGGGGACTCTACGAGCAGTACTTC. Its translation is CANKRGLYEQYF.

This clone was picked up a small number of times. The identical CDR3 is also encoded by other nucleotide sequences in the sample. The rearrangement joins TRBV24-1 to TRBJ1-2; D possibly corresponds to TRBD1 (5 bases). This CDR3 region has 12 residues. The V and J ends lost 3 bases and 7 bases respectively, with 8 bases between them. Germline CDR1 is KGHDR and CDR2 is SFDVKD. CDR3 in DNA: TGTGCCACCAGTGATGCTGACAGTGGCTACACCTTC. Its translation is CATSDADSGYTF.

V usage is TRBV27 and J usage is TRBJ2-2; the D is unclear. Germline lookup yields CDR1 MNHEY and CDR2 SMNVEV (reference sequence). This CDR3 is built from 14 residues. V was shortened by 0 bases and J by 4 bases, with 6 bases between the two germline ends. The CDR3 loop is CASSLSMATGELFF. Here the CDR3 DNA reads TGTGCCAGCAGTTTATCGATGGCCACCGGGGAGCTGTTTTTT.

The rearrangement joins TRBV5-6 to TRBJ2-3, with TRBD2 identical over 9 bases. The CDR3 contains 16 residues. V trimming: 3 bases; J trimming: 5 bases; junction bases outside the gene matches: 10. Germline lookup yields CDR1 SGHDT and CDR2 YYEEEE. Written as DNA, the CDR3 is TGTGCCAGCAGCTATTTGCGGGGGGGCAGGAGAGATACGCAGTATTTT. Protein product: CASSYLRGGRRDTQYF.

The chain recombines TRBV5-5 with TRBJ2-7; perhaps TRBD1 as D (5 bases). The germline CDR1 and CDR2 sequences are SGHKS and YYEKEE (reference sequence). The CDR3 extends over 13 amino acids. V was cut by 1 base and J by 3 bases, with 8 bases left in between. The CDR3: CASSLRQGYEQYF. As DNA, the CDR3 is TGTGCCAGCAGCTTGAGGCAGGGCTACGAGCAGTACTTC.

The chain uses TRBV20-1 and TRBJ2-7, with TRBD1 identical over 7 bases. The CDR3 totals 14 residues. Germline loops: CDR1 DFQATT, CDR2 SNEGSKA (reference sequence). V shed 3 bases and J 0 bases; nucleotides not matched to a gene: 5. CDR3 loop: CSASKRDSSYEQYF. The CDR3 DNA follows: TGCAGTGCTAGTAAAAGGGACAGCTCCTACGAGCAGTACTTC.

The CDR3 nucleotides read TGTGCCAGCAGCGAACAGGGGGCTTCTGGAAACACCATATATTTT. It codes for CASSEQGASGNTIYF. The gene calls are TRBV11-3 and TRBJ1-3, with TRBD1 matching 9 bases. The germline CDR1 and CDR2 sequences are SGHNT and YENEEA. The CDR3 has 15 residues. J lost 1 base, V lost 5 bases, and 3 bases had no gene match.

The V call is TRBV6-5, the J call TRBJ1-6; D gene uncertain. Germline CDR1 reads MNHEY; CDR2 reads SVGAGI. The V gene lost 7 bases and the J gene lost 7 bases, with 17 bases spanning the gap. The CDR3 covers 15 residues. The CDR3 sequence: CASTTWGAKNSPLHF. CDR3 nucleotides: TGTGCCAGCACTACATGGGGAGCTAAGAATTCACCCCTCCACTTT.

This clone was picked up many times. The V call is TRBV15, the J call TRBJ1-2; D is perhaps TRBD1 (5 bases). This CDR3 contains 15 residues. V lost 3 bases and J lost 8, with 19 bases in between. CDR1 and CDR2 from the germline V gene are LNHNV and YYDKDF (reference sequence). This chain's CDR3 is CATSSDLRQSGGYTF. The CDR3 nucleotides are TGTGCCACCAGCAGCGACCTGAGACAGTCAGGGGGCTACACCTTC.

The chain carries TRBV4-1 and TRBJ2-7; weak D call: TRBD1 (6 bases). This CDR3 spans 14 amino acids. Trimming pared 2 bases from V and 5 bases from J, leaving 13 bases between. CDR1 is MGHRA and CDR2 is YSYEKL in the germline V gene. CDR3 loop: CASSQYRQADEQYF. DNA of the CDR3: TGCGCCAGCAGCCAATACCGACAGGCCGACGAGCAGTACTTC.

This sequence joins TRBV10-1 and TRBJ1-2; 8 positions agree with TRBD1. The CDR3 runs to 19 residues. The germline V gene encodes CDR1 WNHNN and CDR2 SYGVQD (reference sequence). V lost 2 bases to trimming and J lost 4 bases; unmatched junction nucleotides: 18. CDR3 protein: CASSEQGQGFGRVCYGYTF. DNA of the CDR3: TGCGCCAGCAGTGAGCAAGGACAGGGCTTTGGCCGCGTTTGCTATGGCTACACCTTC.

The chain carries TRBV6-5 and TRBJ2-7, with 9 bases that match TRBD1. V was clipped by 2 bases and J by 2 bases; unmatched bases: 4. The germline gives CDR1 MNHEY, CDR2 SVGAGI. The CDR3 is 15 residues long. CDR3 sequence (DNA): TGTGCCAGCAGTTACGGGGGACAGGGAGCCTACGAGCAGTACTTC. Translation gives CASSYGGQGAYEQYF.

The chain carries TRBV10-1 and TRBJ2-7, with 8 bases identical to TRBD2. The CDR3 has 16 residues. V was clipped by 1 base and J by 7 bases; unmatched bases: 12. Per germline, CDR1 WNHNN and CDR2 SYGVQD (reference sequence). CDR3 amino acids: CASSEWVSTSGDEQYF. CDR3 nucleotides: TGCGCCAGCAGTGAGTGGGTTTCTACTAGCGGAGATGAGCAGTACTTC.

The chain links TRBV28 to TRBJ2-5; 8 nucleotides match TRBD2. This CDR3 spans 15 amino acids. Germline V gene data show CDR1 as MDHEN and CDR2 as SYDVKM. Trimming cost V 3 bases and J 4 bases; bases outside gene matches: 7. The CDR3 DNA is TGTGCCAGCAGTTTTCGAAGCGGGGGCCCAGAGACCCAGTACTTC. Its protein product is CASSFRSGGPETQYF.

The CDR3: CASSSRGWEQYF. Written as DNA, the CDR3 is TGTGCCAGCAGCTCCAGGGGTTGGGAGCAGTACTTC. The chain carries TRBV7-8 and TRBJ2-7; D possibly corresponds to TRBD1 (6 bases). Trimming left V 4 bases short and J 7 bases short, with 11 bases between. Germline V lookup: CDR1 SGHVS, CDR2 FQNEAQ. The CDR3 sequence is 12 residues long.

The chain combines TRBV5-1 with TRBJ2-1, with a tentative D call TRBD1 (5 bases). Germline V lookup: CDR1 SGHRS, CDR2 YFSETQ. Trimming shortened V by 0 bases and J by 1 base, and 8 bases separated the two germline ends. There are 15 residues in the CDR3. CDR3 sequence: CASSLAAGSYNEQFF. CDR3 in DNA: TGCGCCAGCAGCTTGGCGGCAGGGTCCTACAATGAGCAGTTCTTC.

This clone has at least ten counts. V is TRBV3-1 (or the pseudogene TRBV3-2) and J is TRBJ1-6, with D hard to call. CDR3 size: 12 residues. The V and J ends lost 6 bases and 12 bases respectively, with 12 bases between them. Germline CDR1 LGHDT, CDR2 YNNKEL (reference sequence). CDR3 protein: CASSRTTEPLHF. As DNA, the CDR3 is TGTGCCAGCAGTCGTACCACAGAACCCCTCCACTTT.

The chain carries TRBV5-6 and TRBJ2-2, with 7 bases lining up with TRBD1. CDR3 length equals 15 residues. Trimming took 4 bases from V and 5 from J; bases not matched to a gene: 8. From germline, CDR1 is SGHDT and CDR2 YYEEEE. CDR3 sequence (DNA): TGTGCCAGCAGCCCGGGACAGATACCAACCGGGGAGCTGTTTTTT. It encodes CASSPGQIPTGELFF.

The chain employs TRBV28 and TRBJ1-1, with TRBD1 matching over 7 bases. In germline, CDR1 is MDHEN, CDR2 SYDVKM. V gave up 6 bases and J gave up 3 bases; unmatched junction bases: 4. The CDR3 contains 13 residues. The CDR3 region has the DNA TGTGCCAGCAGCCTGGACAGGTACACTGAAGCTTTCTTT. Translating it yields CASSLDRYTEAFF.

CDR3 bases: TGTGCAAGTCGCCTAACAGGGGGGGATCAGCCCCAGCATTTT. As protein: CASRLTGGDQPQHF. The J gene is TRBJ1-5, the V gene TRBV12-2; the tabulated D call, TRBD1, remains unverified against the DNA. TRBV12-2 corresponds to a pseudogene. This CDR3 is built from 14 residues.

The chain uses TRBV6-5 and TRBJ1-5; D remains unclear. With 8 bases removed from V and 2 bases from J, the gap between germline ends came to 13 bases. Per germline, CDR1 MNHEY and CDR2 SVGAGI. The CDR3 sequence is 14 residues long. CDR3 sequence reads: CASALRVGNQPQHF. In DNA form, the CDR3 reads TGTGCCAGCGCTCTTCGGGTTGGCAATCAGCCCCAGCATTTT.

This rearrangement joins TRBV3-1 (or the pseudogene TRBV3-2) to TRBJ2-1; D is unresolved. The CDR3 has 13 residues. Trimming removed 4 bases from V and 5 bases from J, with 9 bases in between. Per the germline V gene, CDR1 is LGHDT and CDR2 is YNNKEL (reference sequence). The CDR3 region has the DNA TGTGCCAGCAGCCCGATACAAGACAATGAGCAGTTCTTC. Its protein product is CASSPIQDNEQFF.

The rearrangement joins TRBV6-5 to TRBJ1-1, with D possibly TRBD1 on 5 matching bases. This CDR3 has 13 residues. The V gene lost 10 bases and the J gene lost 0 bases, with 12 bases spanning the gap. The V gene's germline CDR1 is MNHEY and CDR2 SVGAGI. The CDR3 protein is CANELTVNTEAFF. The CDR3 DNA follows: TGTGCCAACGAATTGACAGTGAACACTGAAGCTTTCTTT.

The rearrangement joins TRBV11-3 to TRBJ2-7, with D possibly TRBD1 on 5 matching bases. Germline lookup yields CDR1 SGHNT and CDR2 YENEEA. The germline V and J ends were trimmed by 3 bases and 6 bases, with 12 bases remaining between them. The CDR3 has 13 amino acids. The CDR3 region is CASSFGPRGEQYF. The CDR3 DNA follows: TGTGCCAGCAGCTTCGGGCCTAGGGGCGAGCAGTACTTC.

The chain combines TRBV6-1 with TRBJ1-5; TRBD1 is a possible D gene (6 bases). This CDR3 is built from 17 residues. Germline CDR1 and CDR2: MNHNS and SASEGT. The V and J ends lost 1 base and 6 bases respectively, with 19 bases between them. DNA of the CDR3: TGTGCCAGCAGTGAAGGTCCCATGTGGGAGGGGGGTCAGCCCCAGCATTTT. Translated: CASSEGPMWEGGQPQHF.

In its sample, this clone was seen once. The chain combines TRBV28 with TRBJ2-1; possible D gene TRBD1, 6 bases. This CDR3 has 14 amino acids. V was pared by 5 bases and J by 11 bases, with 19 bases between. The germline CDR1 and CDR2 sequences are MDHEN and SYDVKM. Written as DNA, the CDR3 is TGTGCCAGCAGTCCCCGAGGGCAGGGGCTTCAGCAGTTCTTC. Its protein is CASSPRGQGLQQFF.

This clone appeared once. The genes are TRBV4-1 and TRBJ1-1, with D unclear. The CDR3 runs 15 residues. The germline V and J ends were trimmed by 1 base and 0 bases, with 9 bases remaining between them. Germline V lookup: CDR1 MGHRA, CDR2 YSYEKL. The CDR3 is CASSQGPLMNTEAFF. The CDR3 DNA follows: TGCGCCAGCAGCCAAGGGCCTCTCATGAACACTGAAGCTTTCTTT.

V and J are TRBV30 and TRBJ1-6, with no clear D. Between the trimmed V and J ends, which lost 1 base and 7 bases, there was a span of 14 bases. The CDR3 loop spans 15 amino acids. Per the germline V gene, CDR1 is GTSNPN and CDR2 is SVGIG (reference sequence). CDR3 coding DNA: TGTGCCTGGAGTGGAGTAGACCTAGTAAATTCACCCCTCCACTTT. It encodes CAWSGVDLVNSPLHF.

This clone has a single count. The rearrangement uses TRBV5-1 and TRBJ2-3; the match to TRBD2 covers 14 bases. The CDR3 contains 15 residues. From germline, CDR1 is SGHRS and CDR2 YFSETQ. V lost 6 bases and J lost 4; bases outside the gene matches: 4. The CDR3 protein is CASIGTSGSPDTQYF. For the CDR3, the DNA is TGCGCCAGCATCGGGACTAGCGGGAGTCCAGATACGCAGTATTTT. Full variable domain (missing parts from reference TRBV5-1 and TRBJ2-3): KAGVTQTPRYLIKTRGQQVTLSCSPISGHRSVSWYQQTPGQGLQFLFEYFSETQRNKGNFPGRFSGRQFSNSRSEMNVSTLELGDSALYLCASIGTSGSPDTQYFGPGTRLTVL.

This sequence joins TRBV5-1 and TRBJ2-1; 7 bases match TRBD2. CDR3 size: 16 residues. From germline, CDR1 is SGHRS and CDR2 YFSETQ. J lost 7 bases, V lost 1 base, and 11 bases had no gene match. The CDR3 nucleotides are TGCGCCAGCAGCTTGATGGGGCTAGCGGAGACGAATGAGCAGTTCTTC. Translated, it gives CASSLMGLAETNEQFF.

Written as DNA, the CDR3 is TGTGCCAGCAGCTCACCGGGGACCCAGTACTTC. Translated: CASSSPGTQYF. The V and J genes are TRBV5-6 and TRBJ2-5; D remains ambiguous. Trimming shortened V by 3 bases and J by 7 bases, and 7 bases separated the two germline ends. Germline CDR1 reads SGHDT; CDR2 reads YYEEEE. This CDR3 is 11 amino acids long.

The chain combines TRBV5-1 with TRBJ1-3; 8 nucleotides match TRBD1. The V and J ends lost 0 bases and 7 bases, in that order; junction bases with no gene match: 6. The CDR3 length is 15 residues. Per the germline V gene, CDR1 is SGHRS and CDR2 is YFSETQ. The CDR3, as DNA: TGCGCCAGCAGCTTGGAAGGACAGGGTCGGAACACCATATATTTT. Translating it yields CASSLEGQGRNTIYF. Variable domain in full (rest from reference TRBV5-1 and TRBJ1-3): KAGVTQTPRYLIKTRGQQVTLSCSPISGHRSVSWYQQTPGQGLQFLFEYFSETQRNKGNFPGRFSGRQFSNSRSEMNVSTLELGDSALYLCASSLEGQGRNTIYFGEGSWLTVV.